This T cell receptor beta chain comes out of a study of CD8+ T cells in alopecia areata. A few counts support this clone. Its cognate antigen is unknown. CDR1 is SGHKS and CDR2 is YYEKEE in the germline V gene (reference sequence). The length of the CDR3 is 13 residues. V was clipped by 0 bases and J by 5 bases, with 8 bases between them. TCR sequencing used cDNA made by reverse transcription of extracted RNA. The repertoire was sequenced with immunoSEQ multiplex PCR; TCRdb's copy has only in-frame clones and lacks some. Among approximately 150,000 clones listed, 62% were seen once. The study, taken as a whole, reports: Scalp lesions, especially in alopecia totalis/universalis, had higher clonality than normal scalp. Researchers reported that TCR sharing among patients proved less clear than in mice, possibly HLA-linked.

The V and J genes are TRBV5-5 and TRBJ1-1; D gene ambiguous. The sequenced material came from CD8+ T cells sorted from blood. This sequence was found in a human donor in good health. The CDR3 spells CASSLGLATEAFF. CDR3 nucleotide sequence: TGTGCCAGCAGCTTGGGCCTGGCGACTGAAGCTTTCTTT. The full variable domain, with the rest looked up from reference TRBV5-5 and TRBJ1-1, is DAGVTQSPTHLIKTRGQQVTLRCSPISGHKSVSWYQQVLGQGPQFIFQYYEKEERGRGNFPDRFSARQFPNYSSELNVNALLLGDSALYLCASSLGLATEAFFGQGTRLTVV.